This T cell receptor (beta chain) was sequenced in a study of T-cell memory formation after mild COVID-19. Whole-study results and caveats: Researchers found some responding clones in pre-infection memory, a sign that cross-reactive memory joined.

TCRdb itself ran the 5' RACE reads through MiXCR, one entry per CDR3 protein. Among about 430,000 distinct CDR3 sequences, 18% were seen once, and the ten largest hold 20% to 25%. As regards this clonotype: Its antigen remains unidentified.

Sequenced: PBMCs or a T cell subset sorted from them (not recorded which). The receptor's source is a young man who had mild COVID-19 (a few samples of this study predate the infection). Cell type and time point are not known.

CDR3 nucleotides: TGTGCCAGCAGTCCTTGGACTAGCGCGATCACAGATACGCAGTATTTT. Its translation: CASSPWTSAITDTQYF. V is TRBV12-3 or TRBV12-4 and J is TRBJ2-3, with 9 bases fitting TRBD2. The CDR3 runs to 16 residues. V shed 5 bases, J shed 2 bases, and the junction held 8 bases outside the gene matches.